The source of this T cell receptor (beta chain) is a study of sequential checkpoint blockade in melanoma. As for treatment: randomized to nivolumab then ipilimumab (arm A) or the reverse (arm B). Patients had received no earlier DNA-damaging chemotherapy. V shed 9 bases and J shed 3 bases, with 14 bases lying between them. Germline lookup yields CDR1 SNHLY and CDR2 FYNNEI. The CDR3 runs to 14 residues. Clones were sequenced by immunoSEQ multiplex PCR, and TCRdb holds only the in-frame ones, with some missing. The sample contains 25,000 to 35,000 clones, 83% of which appear only once. This specimen consisted of CD8+ T cells sorted from blood (inferred from file names), obtained from a patient given nivolumab and ipilimumab in sequence. This chain links TRBV2 with TRBJ2-2; D ambiguous. The receptor was isolated from a human donor with melanoma. This CDR3 is CASEAYPDTGELFF. The CDR3 nucleotides are TGTGCCAGTGAGGCCTACCCAGACACCGGGGAGCTGTTTTTT. Based on the CDR3 plus reference TRBV2 and TRBJ2-2, the full variable domain is EPEVTQTPSHQVTQMGQEVILRCVPISNHLYFYWYRQILGQKVEFLVSFYNNEISEKSEIFDDQFSVERPDGSNFTLKIRSTKLEDSAMYFCASEAYPDTGELFFGEGSRLTVL.